Following are 12 T cell receptor beta chains from one sample sequenced in a study of T cell changes during pregnancy in multiple sclerosis. Here immunoSEQ multiplex PCR was the method, and the copy in TCRdb shows in-frame clones only, minus some. This sample has some 110,000 clones, with about 90% found just once. The sequencing here drew on peripheral blood, taken before pregnancy. The receptors were sampled from a female donor with multiple sclerosis, enrolled in a pregnancy study.

V and J are TRBV11-3 and TRBJ2-1, with TRBD2 matching over 9 bases. CDR3 length: 16 amino acids. Germline V lookup: CDR1 SGHNT, CDR2 YENEEA. J lost 8 bases, V lost 1 base, and 9 bases had no gene match. CDR3 sequence reads: CASSLGRGGRGHEQFF. The CDR3 region has the DNA TGTGCCAGCAGCTTAGGGCGGGGGGGCCGAGGCCATGAGCAGTTCTTC. Full variable domain (outside the CDR3, taken from reference TRBV11-3 and TRBJ2-1): EAGVVQSPRYKIIEKKQPVAFWCNPISGHNTLYWYLQNLGQGPELLIRYENEEAVDDSQLPKDRFSAERLKGVDSTLKIQPAELGDSAVYLCASSLGRGGRGHEQFFGPGTRLTVL.

This rearrangement joins TRBV15 to TRBJ1-2, with 12 bases lining up with TRBD1. J lost 8 bases, V lost 4 bases, and 14 bases had no gene match. The CDR3 sequence is 17 residues long. CDR1 is LNHNV and CDR2 is YYDKDF in the germline V gene (reference sequence). The CDR3 reads CATSNRDRGRSREGYTF. DNA of the CDR3: TGTGCCACCAGCAACCGGGACAGGGGGCGAAGTAGGGAAGGCTACACCTTC.

The chain combines TRBV15 with TRBJ1-1; no clear D gene. This CDR3 spans 17 amino acids. Trimming shortened V by 2 bases and J by 3 bases, and 19 bases separated the two germline ends. CDR1 is LNHNV, CDR2 YYDKDF, per germline (reference sequence). CDR3 in amino acids: CATSRRESFDTDTEAFF. DNA of the CDR3: TGTGCCACCAGCAGACGGGAATCTTTCGATACGGACACTGAAGCTTTCTTT. Full variable domain (outside the CDR3, taken from reference TRBV15 and TRBJ1-1): DAMVIQNPRYQVTQFGKPVTLSCSQTLNHNVMYWYQQKSSQAPKLLFHYYDKDFNNEADTPDNFQSRRPNTSFCFLDIRSPGLGDTAMYLCATSRRESFDTDTEAFFGQGTRLTVV.

The rearrangement links TRBV6-5 to TRBJ1-2, with D possibly being TRBD1 (6 bases). CDR1 and CDR2 (germline): MNHEY, SVGAGI. The CDR3 runs 12 residues. V was cut by 6 bases and J by 10 bases, with 15 bases left in between. The DNA for the CDR3 is TGTGCCAGCAGAACCCCGACAGGCCCCTACACCTTC. Its protein is CASRTPTGPYTF.

The chain links TRBV5-4 to TRBJ2-7; 7 bases match TRBD1. The germline CDR1 and CDR2 sequences are SGHNT and YYREEE (reference sequence). The CDR3 is 14 residues long. V dropped 4 bases and J dropped 8; count of bases not matched to a gene: 12. This CDR3 is CASSEKSTGSKQYF. The CDR3 region has the DNA TGTGCCAGCAGCGAAAAATCGACAGGGTCTAAGCAGTACTTC. Full variable domain (remainder filled in from reference TRBV5-4 and TRBJ2-7): ETGVTQSPTHLIKTRGQQVTLRCSSQSGHNTVSWYQQALGQGPQFIFQYYREEENGRGNFPPRFSGLQFPNYSSELNVNALELDDSALYLCASSEKSTGSKQYFGPGTRLTVT.

V and J are TRBV29-1 and TRBJ1-1; TRBD1 agrees at 8 bases. Germline loops: CDR1 SQVTM, CDR2 ANQGSEA. The CDR3 sequence is 15 residues long. The trim removed 3 bases at V and 1 base at J, leaving 7 bases unmatched. CDR3 in amino acids: CSVEVRGPGNTEAFF. The CDR3, as DNA: TGCAGCGTTGAGGTCAGGGGGCCGGGGAACACTGAAGCTTTCTTT.

The chain uses TRBV2 and TRBJ2-1; TRBD2 matches at 8 bases. The CDR3 is 17 residues long. The J segment lost 0 bases and the V segment lost 2 bases, leaving 6 bases of the junction unmatched. Germline assignment: CDR1 SNHLY and CDR2 FYNNEI. The CDR3 bases are TGTGCCAGCAGTGAATTCTTACTAGCGGACTCCTACAATGAGCAGTTCTTC. Its protein product is CASSEFLLADSYNEQFF.

The V gene is TRBV29-1, the J gene TRBJ2-7; D remains ambiguous. Trimming removed 4 bases at V and 5 bases at J, with 15 bases between. Germline CDR1 reads SQVTM; CDR2 reads ANQGSEA. This CDR3 comprises 13 residues. The CDR3 here is CSVGLRFGNEQYF. CDR3 coding DNA: TGCAGCGTTGGTTTGAGGTTTGGAAACGAGCAGTACTTC.

This chain's CDR3 is CASKPGQGLTNEKLFF. For the CDR3, the DNA is TGTGCCAGCAAGCCGGGACAGGGGTTAACTAATGAAAAACTGTTTTTT. This chain joins TRBV2 and TRBJ1-4, with 10 bases aligning to TRBD1. The CDR3 has 16 amino acids. The ends lost 7 bases at V and 1 base at J; junction bases unmatched: 6. CDR1 SNHLY and CDR2 FYNNEI come from the germline V gene.

This chain uses TRBV5-1 with TRBJ1-1; no clear D gene. This CDR3 region has 15 residues. The V and J ends lost 0 bases and 2 bases respectively, with 11 bases between them. Germline V gene data show CDR1 as SGHRS and CDR2 as YFSETQ. The CDR3 loop reads CASSLDVQINTEAFF. In DNA form, the CDR3 reads TGCGCCAGCAGCTTGGATGTACAAATCAACACTGAAGCTTTCTTT.

The genes are TRBV7-8 and TRBJ2-1, with 8 bases matching TRBD1. The CDR3 loop spans 15 amino acids. CDR1 SGHVS and CDR2 FQNEAQ come from the germline V gene. J lost 7 bases, V lost 5 bases, and 10 bases had no gene match. The CDR3 bases are TGTGCCAGCAGCCCGCGACAGGGGTCGAGGAATGAGCAGTTCTTC. Amino acid sequence: CASSPRQGSRNEQFF.

V usage is TRBV27 and J usage is TRBJ2-1, with D unclear. V was pared by 9 bases and J by 0 bases, with 6 bases between. From germline, CDR1 is MNHEY and CDR2 SMNVEV (reference sequence). This CDR3 contains 12 residues. The CDR3 nucleotides are TGTGCCAGTTGGAGCTCCTACAATGAGCAGTTCTTC. This gives the protein CASWSSYNEQFF.